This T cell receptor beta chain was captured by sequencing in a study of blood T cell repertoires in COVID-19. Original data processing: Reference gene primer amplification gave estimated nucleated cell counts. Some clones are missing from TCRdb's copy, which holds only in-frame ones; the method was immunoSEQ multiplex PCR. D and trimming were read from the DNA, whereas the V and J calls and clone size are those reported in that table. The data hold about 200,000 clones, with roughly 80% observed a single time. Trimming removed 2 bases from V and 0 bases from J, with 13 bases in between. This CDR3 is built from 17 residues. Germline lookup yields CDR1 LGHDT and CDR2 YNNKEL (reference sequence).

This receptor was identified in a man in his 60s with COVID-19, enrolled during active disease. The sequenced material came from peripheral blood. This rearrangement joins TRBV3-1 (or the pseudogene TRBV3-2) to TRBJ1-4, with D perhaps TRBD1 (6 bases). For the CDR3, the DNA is TGTGCCAGCAGCCAATGGGGGACAACAACAACTAATGAAAAACTGTTTTTT. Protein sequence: CASSQWGTTTTNEKLFF.